A selection of T cell receptor beta chains follows, all from one sample in a study of PD-L1 blockade in urothelial cancer. The table came from immunoSEQ multiplex PCR; TCRdb's copy has only in-frame clones and leaves some out. The sample consists of approximately 110,000 clones, approximately 85% of them appearing once. Sequencing was performed on PBMCs, taken around atezolizumab (anti-PD-L1) treatment. The receptors shown here come from a man over 45 with urothelial cancer. The conserved cysteine and the conserved F or W are not part of the CDR3 here. Size is stated for part of the rows, as once, few or many counts, or as a class when the clone is expanded.

V gene,clone size,CDR3 protein
TRBV7-9,-,ASSLAFGITYNEQF
TRBV7-8,-,ASSPLRGDLYGYT
TRBV29-1,-,SVGGTANGYT
TRBV5-5,-,ASSLGSAYGYT
TRBV5-1,-,ASSLAGTSPSETQY
TRBV7-9,-,ASSLWGDQPQH
TRBV19,-,ASMGQLYGYT
TRBV30,-,AWSVSGPESPLH
TRBV5-1,-,ASSFASGSADTQY
TRBV5-1,-,ASSLAGSDYEQY
TRBV7-2,many,ASSLAARGNGNEQF
TRBV6-6,once,ASSRQGANEQF
TRBV9,-,ASSVAGGTGETQY
TRBV21-1,-,ASSIKTASFTEAF
TRBV7-2,once,ASSTPGGAKNIQY
TRBV7-8,-,ASSPQTSGTDTQY
TRBV5-1,few,ASSLAGDSAPLH
TRBV10-3,-,AISPGQGNTGELF
TRBV5-1,-,ASSQEPGLGHGYT
TRBV28,-,ASSGQGESYEQY
TRBV30,-,AWTRGYEQY
TRBV15,-,ATSRVSAGRDSPLH
TRBV7-6,-,ASSLGTDQPQH
TRBV9,once,ASSAQGSGLGYQETQY
TRBV7-8,-,ASSFGGNTEAF
TRBV9,-,ASSVVAGSVGEQF
TRBV28,-,ASSPRTSWGGEQF
TRBV7-3,few,ASSVYRVHSGNTIY
TRBV7-8,-,ASSLAEGQTARYGYT
TRBV28,-,ASISRETQY
TRBV28,few,ASQGRADSPLH
TRBV13,-,ASSGPGGFRGAF
TRBV28,-,ASLLGSGRSSYEQY
TRBV29-1,-,SVGPPSGSHEQY
TRBV6-1,-,ASSESAGRGYGYT
TRBV11-2,few,ASSLGLRGRQETQY
TRBV7-9,once,AGSGELF
TRBV19,-,ASSRAGQTYEQY
TRBV6-1,-,ASGRQSSGNTIY
TRBV7-3,-,ASSLIGGGTEAF
TRBV19,few,ASSIGDRQNTGELF
TRBV14,-,ASSQALQGYGYT
TRBV4-1,-,ASSQDLGQSSGNTIY
TRBV2,few,ASREDRGRVPLH
TRBV6-6,-,ASSRGGQGLSPLH
TRBV11-3,-,ASSLDSLGNTGELF
TRBV7-2,-,ASGGHPGYTEAF
TRBV2,once,ASKTGAANEQF
TRBV6-5,-,ASSPNRVRNTEAF
TRBV19,-,ASSRPDRGRDQPQH
TRBV6-5,-,ASRGLAAYEQY
TRBV5-1,-,ASSPGGTDTQY
TRBV5-4,-,ASSRTGSADTQY
TRBV7-8,-,ASSSRETQDEQY
TRBV7-2,-,ASSVGTVNTGELF
TRBV27,-,ASSSGSNNEKLF
TRBV6-4,-,ARPEAGQY
TRBV6-5,-,ASRAGNNEQY
TRBV9,-,ASSVGEAGAYNEQF
TRBV18,-,ASSPSESGRIYEQY